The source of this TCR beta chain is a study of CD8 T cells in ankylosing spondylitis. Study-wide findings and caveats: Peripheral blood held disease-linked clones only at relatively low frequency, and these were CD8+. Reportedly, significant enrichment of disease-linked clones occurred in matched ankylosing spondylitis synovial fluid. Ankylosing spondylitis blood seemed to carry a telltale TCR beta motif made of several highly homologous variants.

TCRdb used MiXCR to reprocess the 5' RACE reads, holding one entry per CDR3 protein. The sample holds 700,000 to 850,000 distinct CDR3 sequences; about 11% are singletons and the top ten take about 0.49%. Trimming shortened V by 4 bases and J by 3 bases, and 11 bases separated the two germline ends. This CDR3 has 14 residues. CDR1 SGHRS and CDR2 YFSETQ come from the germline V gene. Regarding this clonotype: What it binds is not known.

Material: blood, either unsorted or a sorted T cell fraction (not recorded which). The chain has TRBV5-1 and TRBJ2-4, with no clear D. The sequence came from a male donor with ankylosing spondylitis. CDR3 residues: CASSRRSFKNIQYF. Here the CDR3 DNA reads TGCGCCAGCAGCCGCCGGTCTTTCAAAAACATTCAGTACTTC. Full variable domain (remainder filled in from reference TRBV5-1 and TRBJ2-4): KAGVTQTPRYLIKTRGQQVTLSCSPISGHRSVSWYQQTPGQGLQFLFEYFSETQRNKGNFPGRFSGRQFSNSRSEMNVSTLELGDSALYLCASSRRSFKNIQYFGAGTRLSVL.